A selection of T cell receptor beta chains follows, all from one sample in a study of post-analysis software for immune sequencing data. TCRdb re-called the PCR reads with MiXCR, one entry per CDR3 protein. The sample lists around 260,000 distinct CDR3 sequences, 36% seen once, with around 4.8% in the top ten. The sequencing input was blood. The receptors derive from a girl under 18 with multiple sclerosis. The CDR3 runs from the conserved cysteine through the conserved F or W.

j_gene: TRBJ2-7; v_gene: TRBV12-3/TRBV12-4; CDR3aa: CASSPRFPYEQYF
j_gene: TRBJ2-5; v_gene: TRBV29-1; CDR3aa: CSVRQTETQYF
j_gene: TRBJ2-1; v_gene: TRBV5-1; CDR3aa: CASSWLAGGPNEQFF
j_gene: TRBJ2-1; v_gene: TRBV7-9; CDR3aa: CASSPRTSYSGEQFF
j_gene: TRBJ2-1; v_gene: TRBV27; CDR3aa: CASSPEGGGINEQFF
j_gene: TRBJ2-1; v_gene: TRBV6-5; CDR3aa: CASGDIGGDNEQFF
j_gene: TRBJ2-1; v_gene: TRBV29-1; CDR3aa: CSVEGGDLYAGGPGEQFF
j_gene: TRBJ2-1; v_gene: TRBV20-1; CDR3aa: CSATPDTYNEQFF
j_gene: TRBJ1-2; v_gene: TRBV29-1; CDR3aa: CSVTGTGVYKDGYTF
j_gene: TRBJ2-3; v_gene: TRBV3-1; CDR3aa: CASSQEGTSGSSGSSTDTQYF
j_gene: TRBJ1-1; v_gene: TRBV7-3; CDR3aa: CASSKNSDTEAFF
j_gene: TRBJ1-2; v_gene: TRBV28; CDR3aa: CASISSSGVGYTF
j_gene: TRBJ2-5; v_gene: TRBV7-2; CDR3aa: CASSLAHQETQYF
j_gene: TRBJ2-1; v_gene: TRBV20-1; CDR3aa: CSARLPMSSSGWADEQFF
j_gene: TRBJ2-7; v_gene: TRBV4-2; CDR3aa: CASSQARGLDEQYF
j_gene: TRBJ2-5; v_gene: TRBV2; CDR3aa: CASSSGGAAETQYF
j_gene: TRBJ2-5; v_gene: TRBV12-3/TRBV12-4; CDR3aa: CASSLTSWGETQYF
j_gene: TRBJ2-1; v_gene: TRBV12-3/TRBV12-4; CDR3aa: CASGLYDRSEQFF
j_gene: TRBJ1-2; v_gene: TRBV6-5; CDR3aa: CASSYSGTGSVSGYTF
j_gene: TRBJ2-3; v_gene: TRBV3-1; CDR3aa: CASSQEVASGATDTQYF
j_gene: TRBJ1-4; v_gene: TRBV6-5; CDR3aa: CASRSDRGLNEKLFF
j_gene: TRBJ1-2; v_gene: TRBV29-1; CDR3aa: CSVDRESLGYTF
j_gene: TRBJ2-1; v_gene: TRBV12-3/TRBV12-4; CDR3aa: CASSSRESSYNEQFF
j_gene: TRBJ1-2; v_gene: TRBV6-6; CDR3aa: CASSPGGYTF
j_gene: TRBJ1-2; v_gene: TRBV12-3/TRBV12-4; CDR3aa: CASSLISNYGYTF
j_gene: TRBJ2-3; v_gene: TRBV6-5; CDR3aa: CASSRAGGGTDTQYF
j_gene: TRBJ2-1; v_gene: TRBV3-1; CDR3aa: CASSRLAGFNEQFF
j_gene: TRBJ2-5; v_gene: TRBV10-3; CDR3aa: CAISESTLEVQETQYF
j_gene: TRBJ2-1; v_gene: TRBV11-3; CDR3aa: CASSLGYRTGALNEQFF
j_gene: TRBJ2-7; v_gene: TRBV6-5; CDR3aa: CASSYSAGYEQYF
j_gene: TRBJ2-7; v_gene: TRBV7-8; CDR3aa: CASSSAGGGSSYEQYF
j_gene: NA; v_gene: TRBV6-1; CDR3aa: CATAAGAFDEQYF
j_gene: TRBJ2-7; v_gene: TRBV12-3/TRBV12-4; CDR3aa: CASSVSLAGDYEQYF
j_gene: TRBJ2-1; v_gene: TRBV29-1; CDR3aa: CSVQGNEQFF
j_gene: TRBJ1-5; v_gene: TRBV24-1; CDR3aa: CATSESWTRNQPQHF
j_gene: TRBJ2-2; v_gene: TRBV12-3/TRBV12-4; CDR3aa: CASITFFKQPNTGELFF
j_gene: TRBJ2-3; v_gene: TRBV5-1; CDR3aa: CASSLNSPSTDTQYF